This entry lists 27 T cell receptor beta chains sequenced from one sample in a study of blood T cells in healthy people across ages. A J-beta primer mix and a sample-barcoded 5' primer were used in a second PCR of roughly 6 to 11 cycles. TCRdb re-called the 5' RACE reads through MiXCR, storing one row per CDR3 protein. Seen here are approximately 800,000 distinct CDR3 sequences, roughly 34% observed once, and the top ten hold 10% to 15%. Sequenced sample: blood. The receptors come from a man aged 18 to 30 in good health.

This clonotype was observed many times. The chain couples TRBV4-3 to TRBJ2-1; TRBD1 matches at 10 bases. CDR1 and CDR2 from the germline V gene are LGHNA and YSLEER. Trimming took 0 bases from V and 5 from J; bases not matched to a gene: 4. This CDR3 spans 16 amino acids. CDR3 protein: CASSQDGTGEHNEQFF. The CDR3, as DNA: TGCGCCAGCAGCCAAGATGGGACAGGGGAGCACAATGAGCAGTTCTTC.

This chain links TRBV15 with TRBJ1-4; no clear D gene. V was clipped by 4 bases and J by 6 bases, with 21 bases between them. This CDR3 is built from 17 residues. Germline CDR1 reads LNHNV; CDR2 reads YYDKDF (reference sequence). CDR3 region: CATSIKKPDSLHEKLFF. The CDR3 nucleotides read TGTGCCACCAGCATCAAAAAACCTGATTCACTCCATGAAAAACTGTTTTTT.

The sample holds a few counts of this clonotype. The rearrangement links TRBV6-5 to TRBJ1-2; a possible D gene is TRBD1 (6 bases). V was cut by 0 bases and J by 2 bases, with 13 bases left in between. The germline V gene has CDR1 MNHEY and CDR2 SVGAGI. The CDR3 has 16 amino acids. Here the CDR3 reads CASSYSGQGNNYGYTF. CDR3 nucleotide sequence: TGTGCCAGCAGTTACTCGGGGCAGGGGAACAACTATGGCTACACCTTC.

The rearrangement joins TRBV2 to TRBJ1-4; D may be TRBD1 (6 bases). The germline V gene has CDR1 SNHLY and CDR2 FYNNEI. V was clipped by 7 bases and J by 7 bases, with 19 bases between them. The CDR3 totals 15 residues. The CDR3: CASNYRQARGEKLFF. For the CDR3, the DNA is TGTGCCAGCAATTACCGACAGGCCCGGGGTGAAAAACTGTTTTTT.

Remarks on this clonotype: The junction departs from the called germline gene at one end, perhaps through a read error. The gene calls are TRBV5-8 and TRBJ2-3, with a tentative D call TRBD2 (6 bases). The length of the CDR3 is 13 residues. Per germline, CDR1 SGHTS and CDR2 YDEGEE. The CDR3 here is CVSSSPRGDTQYF. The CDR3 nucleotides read TGTGTCAGCAGCTCACCTCGGGGGGATACGCAGTATTTT. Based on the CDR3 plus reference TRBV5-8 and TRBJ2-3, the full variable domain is EAGVTQSPTHLIKTRGQQATLRCSPISGHTSVYWYQQALGLGLQFLLWYDEGEERNRGNFPPRFSGRQFPNYSSELNVNALELEDSALYLCVSSSPRGDTQYFGPGTRLTVL.

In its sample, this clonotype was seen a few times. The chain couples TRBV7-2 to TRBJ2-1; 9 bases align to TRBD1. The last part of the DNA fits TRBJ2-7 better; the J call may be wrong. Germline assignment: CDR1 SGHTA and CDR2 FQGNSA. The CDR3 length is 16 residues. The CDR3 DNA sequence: TGTGCCAGCAGCCCGCGACAGGGGGGCTCCTACAATGAGCAGTACTTC. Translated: CASSPRQGGSYNEQYF.

The DNA of the CDR3 is TGTGCCAGCAGCCGTCACGGGGCGGGTATTAACACCGGGGAGCTGTTTTTT. Translating it yields CASSRHGAGINTGELFF. V and J are TRBV12-3 or TRBV12-4 and TRBJ2-2; D may be TRBD1 or TRBD2 (5 bases each). There are 17 residues in the CDR3. V shed 6 bases and J shed 2 bases, with 19 bases lying between them.

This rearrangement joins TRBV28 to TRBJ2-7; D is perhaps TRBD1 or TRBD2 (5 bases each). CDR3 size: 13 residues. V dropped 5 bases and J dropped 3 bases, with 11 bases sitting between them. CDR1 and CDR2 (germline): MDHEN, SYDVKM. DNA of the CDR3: TGTGCCAGCAGTGTATTTGGGGGCTACGAGCAGTACTTC. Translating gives CASSVFGGYEQYF.

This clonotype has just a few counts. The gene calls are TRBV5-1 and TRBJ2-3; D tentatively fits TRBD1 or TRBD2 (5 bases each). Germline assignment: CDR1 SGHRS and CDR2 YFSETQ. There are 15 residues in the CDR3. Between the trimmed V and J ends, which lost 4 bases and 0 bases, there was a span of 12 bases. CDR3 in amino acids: CASSLSGPSTDTQYF. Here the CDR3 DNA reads TGCGCCAGCAGCCTGTCGGGGCCAAGCACAGATACGCAGTATTTT.

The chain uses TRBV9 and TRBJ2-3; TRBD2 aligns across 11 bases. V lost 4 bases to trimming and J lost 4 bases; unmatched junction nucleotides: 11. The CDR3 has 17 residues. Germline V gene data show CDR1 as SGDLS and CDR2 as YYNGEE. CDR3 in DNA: TGTGCCAGCAGCTTCGCGACTAGCGGGGTCGGTGCAGATACGCAGTATTTT. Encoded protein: CASSFATSGVGADTQYF.

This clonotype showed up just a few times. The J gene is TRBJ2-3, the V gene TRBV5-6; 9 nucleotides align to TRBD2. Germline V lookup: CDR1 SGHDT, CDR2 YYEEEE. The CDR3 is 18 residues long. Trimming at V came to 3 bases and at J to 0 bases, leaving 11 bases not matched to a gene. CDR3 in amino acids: CASSSGLATCASTDTQYF. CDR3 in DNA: TGTGCCAGCAGCTCGGGACTAGCTACCTGCGCCAGCACAGATACGCAGTATTTT.

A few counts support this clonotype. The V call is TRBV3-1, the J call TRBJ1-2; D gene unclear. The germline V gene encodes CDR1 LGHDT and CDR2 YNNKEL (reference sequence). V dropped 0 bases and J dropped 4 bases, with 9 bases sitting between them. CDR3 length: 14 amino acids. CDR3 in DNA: TGTGCCAGCAGCCAAGATGCGGGCGGCTATGGCTACACCTTC. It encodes CASSQDAGGYGYTF.

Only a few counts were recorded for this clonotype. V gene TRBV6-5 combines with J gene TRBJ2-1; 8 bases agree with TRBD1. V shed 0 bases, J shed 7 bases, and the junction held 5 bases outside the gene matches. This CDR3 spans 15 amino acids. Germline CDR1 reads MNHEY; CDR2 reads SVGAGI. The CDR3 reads CASSYSIRGLNEQFF. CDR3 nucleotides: TGTGCCAGCAGTTACTCGATCAGGGGGCTTAATGAGCAGTTCTTC.

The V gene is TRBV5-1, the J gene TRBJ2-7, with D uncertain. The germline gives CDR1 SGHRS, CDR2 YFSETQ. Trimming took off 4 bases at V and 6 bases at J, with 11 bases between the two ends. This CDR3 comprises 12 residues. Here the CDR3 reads CASSASLGEQYF. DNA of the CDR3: TGCGCCAGCAGCGCCTCTTTGGGCGAGCAGTACTTC.

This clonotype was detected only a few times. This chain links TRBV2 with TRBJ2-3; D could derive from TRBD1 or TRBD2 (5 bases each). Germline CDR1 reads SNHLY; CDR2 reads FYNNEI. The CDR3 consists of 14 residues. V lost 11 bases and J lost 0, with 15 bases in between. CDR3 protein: CAGVRETSTDTQYF. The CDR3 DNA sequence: TGTGCCGGCGTCAGGGAGACTAGCACAGATACGCAGTATTTT.

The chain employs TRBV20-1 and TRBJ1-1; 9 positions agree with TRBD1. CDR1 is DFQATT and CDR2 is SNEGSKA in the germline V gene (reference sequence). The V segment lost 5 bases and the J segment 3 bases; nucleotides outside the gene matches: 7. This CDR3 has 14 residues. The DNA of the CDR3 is TGCAGTGCTGCCGGACAGGGGACGTACACTGAAGCTTTCTTT. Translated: CSAAGQGTYTEAFF.

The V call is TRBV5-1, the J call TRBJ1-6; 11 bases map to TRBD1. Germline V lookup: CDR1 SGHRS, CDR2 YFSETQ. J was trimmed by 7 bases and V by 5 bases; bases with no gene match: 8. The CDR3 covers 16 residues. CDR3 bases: TGCGCCAGCAGACCAGGGACAGGGGGACTAAATTCACCCCTCCACTTT. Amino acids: CASRPGTGGLNSPLHF.

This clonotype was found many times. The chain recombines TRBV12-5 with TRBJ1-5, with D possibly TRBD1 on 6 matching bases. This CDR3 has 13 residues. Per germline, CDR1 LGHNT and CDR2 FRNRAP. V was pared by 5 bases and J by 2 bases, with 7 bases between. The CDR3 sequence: CASGPGGNQPQHF. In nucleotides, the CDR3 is TGTGCTAGTGGTCCAGGGGGCAATCAGCCCCAGCATTTT.

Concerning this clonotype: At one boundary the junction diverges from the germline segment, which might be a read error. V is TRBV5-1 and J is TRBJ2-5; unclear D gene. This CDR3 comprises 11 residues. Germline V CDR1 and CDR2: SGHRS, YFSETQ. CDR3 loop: CASRNEETRYF. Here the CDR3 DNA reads TGCGCCAGCAGAAATGAAGAGACCCGGTACTTC.

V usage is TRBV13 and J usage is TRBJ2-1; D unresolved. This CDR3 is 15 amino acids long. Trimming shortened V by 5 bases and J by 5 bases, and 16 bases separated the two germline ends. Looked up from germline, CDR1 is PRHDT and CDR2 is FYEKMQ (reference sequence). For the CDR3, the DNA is TGTGCCAGCAGCGCGAGAGACCGGCTAAACAATGAGCAGTTCTTC. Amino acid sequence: CASSARDRLNNEQFF. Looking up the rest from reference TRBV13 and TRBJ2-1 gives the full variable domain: AAGVIQSPRHLIKEKRETATLKCYPIPRHDTVYWYQQGPGQDPQFLISFYEKMQSDKGSIPDRFSAQQFSDYHSELNMSSLELGDSALYFCASSARDRLNNEQFFGPGTRLTVL.

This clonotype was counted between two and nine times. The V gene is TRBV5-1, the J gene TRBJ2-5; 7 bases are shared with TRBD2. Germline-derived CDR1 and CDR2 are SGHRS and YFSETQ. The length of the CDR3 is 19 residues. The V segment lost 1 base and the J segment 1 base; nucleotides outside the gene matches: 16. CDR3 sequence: CASSLSPQGGRNGQETQYF. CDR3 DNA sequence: TGCGCCAGCAGCTTGTCCCCCCAGGGAGGGCGGAATGGCCAAGAGACCCAGTACTTC. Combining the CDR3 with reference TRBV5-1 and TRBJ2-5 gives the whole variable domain KAGVTQTPRYLIKTRGQQVTLSCSPISGHRSVSWYQQTPGQGLQFLFEYFSETQRNKGNFPGRFSGRQFSNSRSEMNVSTLELGDSALYLCASSLSPQGGRNGQETQYFGPGTRLLVL.

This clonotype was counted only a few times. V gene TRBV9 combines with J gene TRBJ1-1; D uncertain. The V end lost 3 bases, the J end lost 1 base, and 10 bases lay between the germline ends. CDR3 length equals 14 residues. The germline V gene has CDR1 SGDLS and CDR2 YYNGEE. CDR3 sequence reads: CASSASLTNTEAFF. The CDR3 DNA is TGTGCCAGCAGCGCCAGCCTTACGAACACTGAAGCTTTCTTT.

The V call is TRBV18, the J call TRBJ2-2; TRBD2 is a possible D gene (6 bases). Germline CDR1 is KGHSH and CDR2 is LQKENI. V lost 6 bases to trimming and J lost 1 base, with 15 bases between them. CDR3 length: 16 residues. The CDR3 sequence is CASSPRASENTGELFF. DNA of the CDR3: TGTGCCAGCTCCCCGAGGGCTAGCGAGAACACCGGGGAGCTGTTTTTT.

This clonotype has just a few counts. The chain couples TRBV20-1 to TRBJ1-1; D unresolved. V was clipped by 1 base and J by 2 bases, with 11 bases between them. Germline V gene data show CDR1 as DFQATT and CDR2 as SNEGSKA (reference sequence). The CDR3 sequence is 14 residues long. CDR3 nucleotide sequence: TGCAGTGCTAGAGTGGTACAACTTAACACTGAAGCTTTCTTT. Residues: CSARVVQLNTEAFF.

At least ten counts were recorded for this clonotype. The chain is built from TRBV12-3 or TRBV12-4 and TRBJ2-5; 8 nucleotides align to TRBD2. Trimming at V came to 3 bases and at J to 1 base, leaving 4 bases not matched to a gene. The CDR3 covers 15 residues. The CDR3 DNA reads TGTGCCAGCAGTTTGAGTAGCGGGGCCCAAGAGACCCAGTACTTC. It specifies CASSLSSGAQETQYF.

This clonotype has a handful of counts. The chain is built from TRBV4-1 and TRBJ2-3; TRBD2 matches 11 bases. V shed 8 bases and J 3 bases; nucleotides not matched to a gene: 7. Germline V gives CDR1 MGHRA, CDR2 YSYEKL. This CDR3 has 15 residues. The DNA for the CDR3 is TGCGCCAGCGCACTAGCGGGGGTCTTTACAGATACGCAGTATTTT. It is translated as CASALAGVFTDTQYF.

CDR3 coding DNA: TGTGCCAGCAGTTATAAGGGGAGGGAGACCCAGTACTTC. Encoded protein: CASSYKGRETQYF. The chain recombines TRBV6-6 with TRBJ2-7; D is perhaps TRBD2 (6 bases). TRBJ2-5 matches the DNA end more closely, so the J call is doubtful. The germline V gene encodes CDR1 MNHNY and CDR2 SVGAGI (reference sequence). The CDR3 is 13 amino acids.